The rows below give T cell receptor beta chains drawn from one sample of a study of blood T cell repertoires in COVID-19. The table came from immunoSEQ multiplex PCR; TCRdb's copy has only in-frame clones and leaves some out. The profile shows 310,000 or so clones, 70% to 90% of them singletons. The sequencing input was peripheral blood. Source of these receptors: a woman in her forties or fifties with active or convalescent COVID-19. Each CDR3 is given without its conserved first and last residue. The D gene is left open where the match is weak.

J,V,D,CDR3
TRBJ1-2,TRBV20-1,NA,SASSAANYGYT
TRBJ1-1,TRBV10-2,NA,ASSEYSIAVNTEAF
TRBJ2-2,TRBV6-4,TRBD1,ASSFRRDRNTGELF
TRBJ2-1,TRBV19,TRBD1,AGGQADEQF
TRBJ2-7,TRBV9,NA,ASSPDMGALYEQY
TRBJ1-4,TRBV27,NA,ASSLSGGANEKLF
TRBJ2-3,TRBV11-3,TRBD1,ASSLGFPGQSTDTQY
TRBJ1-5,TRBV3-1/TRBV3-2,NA,ASSQGGHQPQH
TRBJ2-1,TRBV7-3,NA,ASSFSGSSSYNEQF
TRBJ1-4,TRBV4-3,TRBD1,ASSEGTDLRDEKLF
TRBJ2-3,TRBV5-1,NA,ASSLRQDGTDTQY
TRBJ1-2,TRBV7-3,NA,ASSPSLNYGYT
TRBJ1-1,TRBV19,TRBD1,ASSALQGTMNTEAF
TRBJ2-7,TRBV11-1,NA,ASSLTAGKVGQY
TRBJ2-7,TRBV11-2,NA,ASSYGTKPYEQY
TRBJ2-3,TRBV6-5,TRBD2,ASSPKLAPSDTQY
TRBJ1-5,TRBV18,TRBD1,ASSPSTGLGNQPQH
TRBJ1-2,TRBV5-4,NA,ASSLDYGGYT
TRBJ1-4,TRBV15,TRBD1,ATSRGGQGAFGGEKLF
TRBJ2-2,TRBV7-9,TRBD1,ASSIPGQETGELF
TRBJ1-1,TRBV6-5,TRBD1,ASGQGPSEAF
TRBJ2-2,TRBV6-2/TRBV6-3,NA,ASSYGTTTGELF
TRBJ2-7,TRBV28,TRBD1,ASSLRLGQGAYEQY
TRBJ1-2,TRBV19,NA,ASRRPQQGWDYGYT
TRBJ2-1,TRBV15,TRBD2,ATSRGSSGRLMHNEQF
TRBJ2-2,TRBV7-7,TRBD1,ASSPTGAGTGELF
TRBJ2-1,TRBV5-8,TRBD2,ASSLGASGRNEQF
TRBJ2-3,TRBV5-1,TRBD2,ASSLLVTGGLNTQY
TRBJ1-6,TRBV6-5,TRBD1,ASSYDRGDSPLH
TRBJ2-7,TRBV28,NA,ASSFAERVSYEQY
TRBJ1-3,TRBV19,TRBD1,ASSTTGVGNTIY
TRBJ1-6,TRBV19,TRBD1,ASSYPGQGYNSPLH
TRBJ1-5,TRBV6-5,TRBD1,ASSSGQAQNQPQH
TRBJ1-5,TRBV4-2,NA,ASSQGGEGNQPQH
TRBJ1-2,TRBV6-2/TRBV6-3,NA,ASSSGSGRGRGYT
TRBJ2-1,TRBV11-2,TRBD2,ASSTSESGRLYNEQF
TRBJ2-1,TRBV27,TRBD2,ASSFAGGPSYNEQF
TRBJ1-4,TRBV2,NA,ASSEAWTVRNEKLF
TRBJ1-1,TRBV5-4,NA,ASSLATTGFTEAF
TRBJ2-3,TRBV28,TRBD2,ASRDFLAGGTDTQY
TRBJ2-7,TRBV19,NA,ASKRGGGEQY
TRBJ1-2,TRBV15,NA,ATSRDLVSGAYGYT
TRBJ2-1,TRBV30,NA,AWSVRLGREQF
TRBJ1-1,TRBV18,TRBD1,ASSPPGTGRAEAF
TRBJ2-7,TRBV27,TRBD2,ASRSGTSVSTEQY